This record concerns one T cell receptor beta chain sequence. This clone was seen just once. It has no known antigen specificity. Per-base quality was not reported, and no clone a single base away is much larger than it. This specimen's time point label, per the study, means: baseline before first vaccination. The vaccinee samples were drawn from two UK trials, COV001 and COV002, one of which was a single-blind randomized controlled phase 2/3 trial testing AZD1222 (ChAdOx1 nCoV-19) in healthy adults. Trial participant PBMC samples were collected at day 0 and day 28 after the second dose for TCRbeta chain sequencing. The data are from a study of T cell responses to AZD1222 COVID-19 vaccine (dated by TCRdb to 2020 to 2023). Context from the whole study: AZD1222 recipients whose second dose came at about 4 weeks and those whose second dose came at about 12 weeks were combined into one group, since spike-specific TCR depth and breadth did not differ between the two schedules. Enrollment into the trials was organized by age into subgroups of 18-55, 56-69 and 70-plus years, and those subgroups contained approximately 150, 30 and 60 TCR-sequenced participants, respectively. A total of 233 trial participants underwent TCR sequencing, of whom 200 to 220 received two doses of AZD1222 and about 25 received two doses of the MenACWY control vaccine. Study-wide findings and limitations: In the small 56-69-year group, the increase in depth fell short of significance, most likely because of low power. Only six AZD1222 recipients were SARS-CoV-2 seropositive at baseline, limiting conclusions about previously exposed vaccinees. The vaccine-associated CD4 TCRs covered the entire spike protein, and the dominant responses fell in regions 160-218 and 743-854. Because no samples from the day 14 peak response were available, repertoires could be characterized only after the peak T cell response. Nearly half of unique spike-specific TCRs reportedly recognized epitopes outside regions mutated in the B.1.351 and B.1.1.7 variants. Most participants were white British and females outnumbered males, and the authors suggested that clonal diversity may have been underestimated. After two AZD1222 doses, spike-specific TCR breadth and depth were significantly higher than at day 0 and than in MenACWY recipients.

CDR1 is given as SGHDT and CDR2 as YYEEEE, both from the germline V gene. The CDR3 contains 14 residues, cysteine and phenylalanine counted. Kept here is only the CDR3 DNA, which spans 42 bases and is read in frame from base 1. Trimming takes 2 bases from V and 6 bases from J, and the germline ends sit 12 bases apart. The CDR3 regions of human TCRbeta chains were analyzed by immunosequencing. In the authors' own workflow: Repertoire TCRs were checked for matches against a reference library of SARS-CoV-2-specific TCRs that had been generated using the MIRA antigen-specificity platform. Breadth was defined as the fraction of unique TCRs that were SARS-CoV-2-associated. Depth was defined as the fraction of total T cells that were SARS-CoV-2-associated. Using the MIRA data, every spike-specific TCR was mapped to the spike region that the TCR reacted to and assigned to either a CD4 or a CD8 class. Log10-transformed breadth and depth values were compared by one-way ANOVA with Sidak's multiple comparisons tests. TCRdb mirrors the immuneACCESS table, restricted to in-frame sequences. Some clones are absent from its copies; in checked studies, under half trace to an unresolved V gene, and the reason for the others is unknown. That table is the source of V, J and clone size, and D and trimming were worked out from the DNA. In this sample the table shows under 100,000 clones, 90% of which occur a single time. Jointly, the top ten make up about 5.2% of the sample.

This sample comprised peripheral blood, obtained on day 0 of AZD1222 vaccination. The chain was built from TRBV5-6 and TRBJ1-5, and the D gene may be TRBD1, 6 bases matching. The TCR was taken from an adult in good health. The DNA sequence is given as TGTGCCAGCAGCTTCCGGGGGGCCGTTCAGCCCCAGCATTTT. It translates to CASSFRGAVQPQHF.